This T cell receptor (beta chain) was obtained from a study of blood T cell repertoires in COVID-19. At the level of the study: Researchers got acute and convalescent COVID-19 samples from the United States, Italy and Spain.

Method: immunoSEQ multiplex PCR; TCRdb's copy keeps in-frame clones and lacks some. The sample records almost 400,000 clones, approximately 89% being singletons. A few counts support this clone. Sequencing was performed on PBMCs or T cells enriched from blood (not recorded which). This sequence originates from a woman aged 25 to 39 who had recovered from COVID-19.

The CDR3 protein is CTSGGEAFF. For the CDR3, the DNA is TGCACCTCAGGGGGTGAAGCTTTCTTT. This chain connects TRBV29-1 to TRBJ1-1, with 7 bases identical to TRBD1. The CDR3 loop spans 9 amino acids. Germline V gene sequence: CDR1 SQVTM, CDR2 ANQGSEA.